This TCR beta chain was retrieved from a study of T cells after yellow fever vaccination. MiXCR, run by TCRdb on the 5' RACE reads, gives a single entry per CDR3 protein. The sample lists almost 600,000 distinct CDR3 sequences, less than 15% occurring once. Germline loops: CDR1 MNHEY, CDR2 SVGEGT. V shed 5 bases, J shed 6 bases, and the junction held 10 bases outside the gene matches. The CDR3 totals 15 residues. There are a few counts of this clonotype. The sequencing used PBMCs, collected on the day of the yellow fever booster vaccination. V and J are TRBV6-2 or TRBV6-3 and TRBJ1-5; 7 bases are a match to TRBD1. The clonotype originates from a man in his thirties or forties who received the YFV17D yellow fever vaccine. CDR3 sequence (DNA): TGTGCCAGCAGTGCATCCGGGACAGTCAGTCAGCCCCAGCATTTT. Amino acids: CASSASGTVSQPQHF.